Sequencing of this T cell receptor beta chain was carried out in a study of T cells in localized non-small cell lung cancer (dated by TCRdb to 2020 to 2021). For the wider study: The study analyzed T cell repertoires of about 230 early-stage NSCLC patients, comparing tumors and uninvolved tumor-adjacent lungs. Of the NSCLC patients, over 120 were male and approximately 110 were female, and the mean age was approximately 69 years. The cohort comprised 236 treatment-naïve NSCLC patients with resected, localized lung tumors.

At diagnosis, peripheral blood, uninvolved tumor-adjacent lung and tumor were collected and stored as a combination of fresh-frozen and FFPE material. For TCR repertoire profiling, blood samples were analyzed as peripheral blood mononuclear cells. The immunoSEQ Assay was used to sequence TCR beta CDR3 regions from DNA. The original pipeline was this. To compute T cell density, TCR beta template counts were normalized to usable DNA, which was estimated by amplifying housekeeping genes. Richness was estimated with the preseqR package, extrapolating to 400,000 templates for PBMC samples and 120,000 templates for tissue samples. Clonality was defined as one minus Pielou's evenness. Tissue-enriched TCRs were identified through differential abundance testing performed on productive amino-acid clonotypes, with a minimum total count of 5 and an alpha of 0.1. Repertoire overlap between compartments was quantified with the Jaccard Index and Morisita Overlap Index. GLIPH grouped TCR beta CDR3s together with public tetramer-defined viral CDR3s, and a viral motif had to include at least three viral sequences and show V-gene enrichment. In its TCRdb copy, this immuneACCESS table keeps in-frame sequences only and misses some clones. Where compared with another copy, unresolved V genes explain less than half of these, and the others have no known cause. V and J calls and clone size are as listed in that table; D and trimming were resolved from the DNA. Recorded for this sample are roughly 20,000 clones; approximately 88% of them occurred a single time. The ten largest clones represent 2.4% of the sample.

Beyond this particular receptor, the publication reports: A median of around 57 of the top 100 tumor clones were detected in paired uninvolved adjacent lung, and around 27 of these tumor clones were also found among the top 100 clones of the paired uninvolved adjacent lung. Because the study design was exploratory, TCR variables were selected using unadjusted p-values without false-discovery rate correction. Longer overall survival was associated with higher T cell density in blood, whereas shorter survival was associated with higher clonality in adjacent lung. Multi-region tumor sequencing was not performed, so intratumor heterogeneity could not be excluded. The highest T cell clonality was observed in uninvolved tumor-adjacent lung, where clonality exceeded that of tumor, suggesting that antigenic responses were more focused in uninvolved tumor-adjacent lung.

Via the germline V gene, CDR1 is SQVTM and CDR2 ANQGSEA. From the cysteine through the phenylalanine, the CDR3 covers 13 amino acids. Left in the record is the CDR3 DNA by itself, 39 bases read in frame from the first base. V loses 0 bases of germline sequence and J loses 5 bases, and the interval between the two ends is 10 bases. In the case of this clone: Its antigen remains undetermined. No per-base quality is available; no much larger clone lies one base away.

Sequencing was performed on peripheral blood, taken before any cancer treatment. The chain joins TRBV29-1 to TRBJ1-1, with the D gene not clear enough to name. This sequence originates from a man between 40 and 70 years old with stage I lung adenocarcinoma. The sequenced DNA is TGCAGCGTTGAAGAAATAATAGGGACTGAAGCTTTCTTT. Protein translation: CSVEEIIGTEAFF.